This T cell receptor beta chain was captured in a study of monozygotic twins with inflammatory bowel disease. TCRdb reprocessed the 5' RACE reads, with one entry per CDR3 protein and no DNA. The listing contains around 230,000 distinct CDR3 sequences. Details on this clonotype: Its antigen remains unidentified.

Study results and limitations: IBD patients displayed reduced TCRbeta diversity (inverse Simpson) when set against healthy co-twins.

Germline V gives CDR1 SQVTM, CDR2 ANQGSEA. The CDR3 loop spans 13 amino acids. The sample taken for sequencing was blood. V usage is TRBV29-1 and J usage is TRBJ2-7; TCRdb's assignment of TRBD2 cannot be checked, as there is no DNA. This clonotype was obtained from a human donor with ulcerative colitis or Crohn's disease, or a healthy co-twin of an affected twin (not recorded which). This CDR3 is CSVEGLTGYEQYF.